Presented here are 10 T cell receptor beta chains from one specimen sequenced in a study of cytomegalovirus exposure and HLA in healthy donors. Clones were read by immunoSEQ multiplex PCR, and TCRdb kept only the in-frame ones, dropping some. The table shows about 120,000 clones, with 75% to 90% occurring only once. Sequenced material: PBMCs. The origin of the receptors is a man between 18 and 29 years old in good health and CMV-seropositive.

CDR3 residues: CATSRDVSGGFYNEQFF. In nucleotides, the CDR3 is TGTGCCACCAGCAGAGACGTTAGCGGGGGATTCTACAATGAGCAGTTCTTC. The chain recombines TRBV15 with TRBJ2-1; 9 bases line up with TRBD2. Germline CDR1 is LNHNV and CDR2 is YYDKDF (reference sequence). This CDR3 region has 17 residues. The V gene end was trimmed by 0 bases and the J gene end by 3 bases; junction bases not matched to a gene: 6.

The chain employs TRBV7-2 and TRBJ2-3, with a tentative D call TRBD2 (5 bases). Germline CDR1 is SGHTA and CDR2 is FQGNSA. Trimming took off 7 bases at V and 2 bases at J, with 13 bases between the two ends. CDR3 length: 14 amino acids. The CDR3 is CASNSPGNTDTQYF. The CDR3 nucleotides read TGTGCCAGCAACTCGCCGGGGAACACAGATACGCAGTATTTT.

Points on this clone: Its ends do not fully match the called genes, so a read error is possible. The J gene is TRBJ2-2, the V gene TRBV7-7; D is unclear. Per germline, CDR1 SSHAT and CDR2 FNYEAQ (reference sequence). The CDR3 covers 14 residues. The CDR3: CASSFALNTGELFF. In DNA form, the CDR3 reads TGTGCTAGCAGCTTTGCGCTAAACACCGGGGAGCTGTTTTTT.

This sequence joins TRBV4-3 and TRBJ2-5, with 8 nucleotides matching TRBD1. V shed 3 bases, J shed 2 bases, and the junction held 8 bases outside the gene matches. This CDR3 has 16 amino acids. Per germline, CDR1 LGHNA and CDR2 YSLEER. CDR3 in amino acids: CASSHPTGAGQETQYF. The CDR3 DNA reads as TGCGCCAGCAGCCACCCGACAGGGGCAGGTCAAGAGACCCAGTACTTC.

The genes are TRBV21-1 and TRBJ2-7; TRBD1, the table's D call, was not compared with the DNA. TRBV21-1 is flagged as a pseudogene. This CDR3 region has 12 residues. Written as DNA, the CDR3 is TGTGCCAGCAGCCAAATACACAACGAGCAGTACTTC. It encodes CASSQIHNEQYF.

The chain combines TRBV15 with TRBJ1-1; a possible D gene is TRBD1 (6 bases). The CDR3 has 13 residues. Trimming cost V 7 bases and J 4 bases, with 13 bases left between them. Germline assignment: CDR1 LNHNV and CDR2 YYDKDF (reference sequence). As DNA, the CDR3 is TGTGCCACCAACCAGGGGATGAGCACTGAAGCTTTCTTT. It encodes CATNQGMSTEAFF.

V gene TRBV15 combines with J gene TRBJ2-2; maybe TRBD1 (5 bases). The germline V gene encodes CDR1 LNHNV and CDR2 YYDKDF (reference sequence). The CDR3 contains 15 residues. V was trimmed by 0 bases and J by 5 bases, leaving 10 bases between them. The CDR3 spells CATSREQGWTGELFF. CDR3 DNA: TGTGCCACCAGCAGAGAGCAGGGTTGGACCGGGGAGCTGTTTTTT.

This sequence joins TRBV25-1 and TRBJ2-5; 8 bases are a match to TRBD1. Germline values: CDR1 MGHDK, CDR2 SYGVNS. This CDR3 comprises 15 residues. J lost 5 bases, V lost 4 bases, and 9 bases had no gene match. Here the CDR3 DNA reads TGTGCCAGCAGTGCCCAGACAGGGGCAGCGGAGACCCAGTACTTC. Encoded protein: CASSAQTGAAETQYF.

V and J are TRBV11-2 and TRBJ2-1, with 9 positions matching TRBD1. V was pared by 6 bases and J by 7 bases, with 4 bases of the junction left unmatched. The CDR3 is 13 residues long. CDR1 and CDR2 from the germline V gene are SGHAT and FQNNGV. The CDR3 DNA reads TGTGCCAGCAGAGGGACAGGGCGGAATGAGCAGTTCTTC. Translating it yields CASRGTGRNEQFF.

The chain is built from TRBV4-2 and TRBJ2-5; 7 bases match TRBD2. This CDR3 comprises 14 residues. Germline V gene lookup returns CDR1 LGHNA and CDR2 YNFKEQ. J was trimmed by 5 bases and V by 1 base; bases with no gene match: 4. This CDR3 reads CASSQGSGAETQYF. CDR3 in DNA: TGTGCCAGCAGCCAAGGCAGCGGGGCGGAGACCCAGTACTTC.